Presented here are 15 T cell receptor beta chains from one specimen sequenced in a study of molecular identifiers for immune sequencing clone quantification (dated by TCRdb to the late 2010s). Libraries were built with PCR. Data came from a NextSeq 500. TCRdb reprocessed the public reads (quality trimming at Q25 with fastp, clone calling with MiXCR) and kept in-frame beta chains. Entries that share a CDR3 protein sequence are merged under the most common genes and DNA. In this sample the table shows 300,000 to 400,000 distinct CDR3 sequences, roughly 23% of which occur a single time. The biggest ten clones account for roughly 0.7% of the sample. The sequencing sample was made of naive CD8+ T cells from blood, with Jurkat cell RNA spiked in. The meaning of the sample's cell subset or site label: FACS-sorted CD8+CD4-CCR7+CD45RA+ naive T cells. The receptor source for this set is a human donor in good health. Some libraries in this study had Jurkat cell RNA spiked in.

Only a few counts were recorded for this clonotype. The chain combines TRBV20-1 with TRBJ2-2, with a tentative D call TRBD1 (6 bases). CDR1 is DFQATT, CDR2 SNEGSKA, per germline (reference sequence). The CDR3 sequence is 13 residues long. V was shortened by 5 bases and J by 1 base, with 8 bases between the two germline ends. The CDR3 region has the DNA TGCAGTGCTTGGGACAAGAACACCGGGGAGCTGTTTTTT. Translated: CSAWDKNTGELFF.

This clonotype was found a few times. The chain carries TRBV2 and TRBJ2-7; no definite D call. The V gene lost 1 base and the J gene lost 0 bases, with 13 bases spanning the gap. CDR1 SNHLY and CDR2 FYNNEI come from the germline V gene. This CDR3 contains 16 residues. The CDR3: CASSEGVRRSSYEQYF. CDR3 sequence (DNA): TGTGCCAGCAGTGAAGGCGTCAGAAGGAGCTCCTACGAGCAGTACTTC.

The sample holds many counts of this clonotype. The chain joins TRBV20-1 to TRBJ2-3; 7 bases are a match to TRBD2. The trim removed 3 bases at V and 4 bases at J, leaving 4 bases unmatched. The germline V gene has CDR1 DFQATT and CDR2 SNEGSKA (reference sequence). The CDR3 spans 13 residues. The CDR3 sequence is CSARSRGSDTQYF. The CDR3 DNA sequence: TGCAGTGCTAGGTCGCGGGGGTCAGATACGCAGTATTTT.

This chain joins TRBV24-1 and TRBJ1-5; D not resolved. The CDR3 sequence is 14 residues long. V gave up 3 bases and J gave up 8 bases, with 13 bases separating them. The germline V gene encodes CDR1 KGHDR and CDR2 SFDVKD. The CDR3 is CATSDGGASEPQHF. The CDR3 region has the DNA TGTGCCACCAGTGATGGCGGAGCGTCGGAGCCCCAGCATTTT.

The rearrangement joins TRBV4-1 to TRBJ2-7; 9 bases are shared with TRBD1. Unmatched junction bases numbered 11, after V lost 1 base and J lost 4 bases. The CDR3 sequence is 17 residues long. CDR1 and CDR2 (germline): MGHRA, YSYEKL. CDR3 loop: CASSQALRQGGRYEQYF. Here the CDR3 DNA reads TGCGCCAGCAGCCAAGCGTTGAGACAGGGGGGAAGGTACGAGCAGTACTTC.

This clonotype was detected only a few times. V and J are TRBV24-1 and TRBJ2-5; the D is unclear. Germline CDR1 is KGHDR and CDR2 is SFDVKD. V was clipped by 3 bases and J by 4 bases, with 11 bases between them. The CDR3 has 14 residues. CDR3 nucleotides: TGTGCCACCAGTGATCTCGCAGGCCCAGAGACCCAGTACTTC. This codes for CATSDLAGPETQYF.

As concerns this clonotype: This may come from a read error, since a much larger clone is one base off. Without the conserved terminal phenylalanine or tryptophan, this CDR3 likely stems from a read error. The chain couples TRBV27 to TRBJ2-3; D gene uncertain. This CDR3 spans 15 amino acids. Germline loops: CDR1 MNHEY, CDR2 SMNVEV (reference sequence). Deletions cut 5 bases from V and 2 bases from J, with 14 bases between. In DNA form, the CDR3 reads TGTGCCAGCAGTCCCCAGGAGCTTTTCACAGATACGCAGTATTCT. It encodes CASSPQELFTDTQYS.

This clonotype was detected only a few times. V usage is TRBV7-8 and J usage is TRBJ2-1; D is tentatively TRBD1 or TRBD2 (6 bases each). Trimming took off 2 bases at V and 9 bases at J, with 8 bases between the two ends. The V gene's germline CDR1 is SGHVS and CDR2 FQNEAQ. CDR3 length: 12 amino acids. The CDR3 DNA follows: TGTGCCAGCAGCTTATGGGGGGCTGAGCAGTTCTTC. Its protein product is CASSLWGAEQFF.

The V gene is TRBV6-5, the J gene TRBJ2-7; 8 nucleotides align to TRBD2. Trimming cost V 5 bases and J 4 bases; bases outside gene matches: 7. The CDR3 contains 14 residues. The germline CDR1 and CDR2 sequences are MNHEY and SVGAGI. The CDR3 DNA is TGTGCCAGCAGTACCAGCGGGAGTGGTTACGAGCAGTACTTC. Encoded protein: CASSTSGSGYEQYF.

Many counts were recorded for this clonotype. CDR3 DNA: TGTGCCAGCACCGACAGCTCCACCGGGGAGCTGTTTTTT. It encodes CASTDSSTGELFF. This chain joins TRBV7-9 and TRBJ2-2, with D perhaps TRBD1 (5 bases). This CDR3 has 13 amino acids. Germline CDR1 reads SEHNR; CDR2 reads FQNEAQ (reference sequence). Trimming took 7 bases from V and 4 from J, leaving 10 bases between them.

Turning to this clonotype: With only one base between it and a far larger clone, this is likely a read error. J is TRBJ2-7 and V is TRBV5-6, with TRBD2 as a possible D gene (5 bases). Germline V gene data show CDR1 as SGHDT and CDR2 as YYEEEE. This CDR3 spans 14 amino acids. CDR3 region: CAGSPTGSSYEQYF. CDR3 DNA sequence: TGTGCCGGCAGCCCGACTGGGAGCTCCTACGAGCAGTACTTC.

Comments on this clonotype: One junction end does not reproduce the germline sequence, and a read error may be involved. The chain is built from TRBV5-4 and TRBJ1-1; D perhaps matches TRBD1 (5 bases). CDR3 size: 15 residues. Germline V CDR1 and CDR2: SGHNT, YYREEE (reference sequence). Here the CDR3 reads CASSLGVGVRTEAFF. The CDR3 DNA reads TGTGCCAGTAGCTTGGGAGTGGGGGTGAGGACTGAAGCTTTCTTT.

In its sample, this clonotype was seen a few times. This chain connects TRBV20-1 to TRBJ2-3; the match to TRBD1 covers 7 bases. CDR3 length: 14 residues. Trimming at V came to 1 base and at J to 5 bases, leaving 6 bases not matched to a gene. CDR1 DFQATT and CDR2 SNEGSKA come from the germline V gene (reference sequence). CDR3 sequence (DNA): TGCAGTGCTAGAGCCCTGAACAGGGGAGATACGCAGTATTTT. Translated: CSARALNRGDTQYF.

The gene calls are TRBV12-3 or TRBV12-4 and TRBJ1-2; 9 bases line up with TRBD1. This CDR3 is built from 14 residues. With V trimmed by 3 bases and J by 4 bases, 3 bases remained unmatched. The DNA of the CDR3 is TGTGCCAGCAGTTTTGGACAGGGGCTCTATGGCTACACCTTC. It translates to CASSFGQGLYGYTF.

The chain carries TRBV27 and TRBJ2-7; D might be TRBD1 or TRBD2, each matching 5 bases. The CDR3 length is 16 residues. Germline-derived CDR1 and CDR2 are MNHEY and SMNVEV (reference sequence). Trimming took off 5 bases at V and 6 bases at J, with 23 bases between the two ends. Here the CDR3 reads CASSPGPGAFHAEQYF. The CDR3 nucleotides read TGTGCCAGCAGTCCGGGGCCCGGGGCCTTCCATGCCGAGCAGTACTTC.